This is a list of T cell receptor beta chains from one sample in a study of cytomegalovirus exposure and HLA in healthy donors. Profiled with immunoSEQ multiplex PCR; TCRdb holds only in-frame clones, not every one. The table has some 150,000 clones, roughly nine tenths seen once. The sequenced sample consisted of PBMCs. These receptors originate from a man aged 18 to 30 in good health and CMV-seropositive. Both conserved end residues are part of each CDR3. The order of the fields is V gene, J gene, D gene, clone size, CDR3 DNA, CDR3 protein. A D gene is named only where the DNA matches it firmly. A clone size is listed for some rows: how often the clone was seen (once, few, many), or a class if it is expanded.

TRBV6-1	TRBJ2-5	TRBD1	-	TGTGCCAGCAGGGGTACAGGGGAGGAGACCCAGTACTTC	CASRGTGEETQYF
TRBV4-2	TRBJ1-4	TRBD1	-	TGTGCCAGCAGCCCCGCCGGGGGACAGGGAGGGGAAAAACTGTTTTTT	CASSPAGGQGGEKLFF
TRBV4-3	TRBJ2-3	TRBD2	few	TGCGCCAGCAGCCCCGTGGCGGGAGAGGCAGATACGCAGTATTTT	CASSPVAGEADTQYF
TRBV11-2	TRBJ2-7	-	-	TGTGCCAGCAGACCATTGAGGGTGTCCGGGAGAAACTACGAGCAGTACTTC	CASRPLRVSGRNYEQYF
TRBV21-1	TRBJ2-1	-	-	TGTGCCAGCAGCACACTAGCGGAGCAGTTCTTC	CASSTLAEQFF
TRBV6-5	TRBJ1-1	-	-	TGTGCCAGTAGATATGACAGGAATCCCACTGAAGCTTTCTTT	CASRYDRNPTEAFF
TRBV6-1	TRBJ2-7	TRBD1	-	TGTGCCAGCAGAGAGACAGGGGCCCACGAGCAGTACTTC	CASRETGAHEQYF
TRBV4-1	TRBJ2-1	-	-	TGCGCCAGCAGCCAAGCAACGACGGGTGAGCAGTTCTTC	CASSQATTGEQFF
TRBV29-1	TRBJ2-2	-	once	TGCAGCGTTGAGGGTCCGCGGGGCACCGGGGAGCTGTTTTTT	CSVEGPRGTGELFF
TRBV5-4	TRBJ2-7	TRBD1	-	TGTGCCAGCAGCTTGGGGGACAGTCCCTACGAGCAGTACTTC	CASSLGDSPYEQYF
TRBV16	TRBJ2-2	-	-	TGTGCCAGCAGCCAAATCGAGGGTTCGAACACCGGGGAGCTGTTTTTT	CASSQIEGSNTGELFF
TRBV7-2	TRBJ1-2	TRBD1	-	TGTGCCAGCAGCCGTACAGGGGGCTGGATCTATGGCTACACCTTC	CASSRTGGWIYGYTF
TRBV13	TRBJ1-2	TRBD1	once	TGTGCCAGCAGCTCCAGGGGGCTGAGTTATGGCTACACCTTC	CASSSRGLSYGYTF
TRBV7-6	TRBJ2-1	TRBD2	once	TGTGCCAGCAGCATAGGACTAGCGTTGAATGAGCAGTTCTTC	CASSIGLALNEQFF
TRBV5-5	TRBJ2-7	-	-	TGTGCCAGCAGCGAAGCGACCGCGGGGCCCCCCTACGAGCAGTACTTC	CASSEATAGPPYEQYF
TRBV13	TRBJ2-7	-	-	TGTGCCAGCAGCCCTGGACAGAGCTACGAGCAGTACTTC	CASSPGQSYEQYF
TRBV5-1	TRBJ1-3	-	once	TGCGCCAGCAGCTTGGATAGCCTCGGAAACACCATATATTTT	CASSLDSLGNTIYF
TRBV5-6	TRBJ2-2	TRBD1	-	TGTGCCAGCAGCTCGACAGGGTTTAACGGGGAGCTGTTTTTT	CASSSTGFNGELFF
TRBV7-9	TRBJ1-1	-	-	TGTGCCAGCAGCTTACTGGGGGTGGGGGGCACTGAAGCTTTCTTT	CASSLLGVGGTEAFF
TRBV9	TRBJ1-1	-	-	TGTGCCAGCAGCGTGCAGGACTTCCGAGGCACTGAAGCTTTCTTT	CASSVQDFRGTEAFF
TRBV28	TRBJ1-1	-	-	TGTGCCAGCAGGGACTTTAGGGTCATAGAAGGTAGAATCACTGAAGCTTTCTTT	CASRDFRVIEGRITEAFF
TRBV6-1	TRBJ2-1	TRBD2	-	TGTGCCAGCAGTGAACTAGCGGGGGGTAATCAGCAGTTCTTC	CASSELAGGNQQFF
TRBV25-1	TRBJ2-7	-	-	TGTGCCAGCATCGAGGGAAATTGGGACACCAGTCTCTACGAGCAGTACTTC	CASIEGNWDTSLYEQYF
TRBV5-1	TRBJ1-2	TRBD1	-	TGCGCCAGCAGCTCGACAGGGAATCCTAACTATGGCTACACCTTC	CASSSTGNPNYGYTF
TRBV9	TRBJ1-2	-	-	TGTGCCAGCAGCGTAGCCAGGGGTAACTATGGCTACACCTTC	CASSVARGNYGYTF
TRBV27	TRBJ2-1	TRBD2	-	TGTGCCAGCAGCAAGGGACTAGCCAACAATGAGCAGTTCTTC	CASSKGLANNEQFF
TRBV6-5	TRBJ1-2	-	once	TGTGCCAGCAGTTACGATACAGTGACCTATGGCTACACCTTC	CASSYDTVTYGYTF
TRBV30	TRBJ1-1	-	few	TGTGCCTGGAGTGTAGTCCGGCAGGGTGAAGCTTTCTTT	CAWSVVRQGEAFF
TRBV6-5	TRBJ2-2	-	once	TGTGCCAGCAGCTCCAGGGGAGGGTGGGTCGGGGAGCTGTTTTTT	CASSSRGGWVGELFF
TRBV5-4	TRBJ1-2	-	-	TGTGCCAGCAGCTTGTCGCAAATCGGGGACTATGGCTACACCTTC	CASSLSQIGDYGYTF
TRBV4-2	TRBJ1-4	-	-	TGTGCCAGCAGCCCCCCCGGGTGGGGCCCTAATGAAAAACTGTTTTTT	CASSPPGWGPNEKLFF
TRBV6-5	TRBJ1-2	-	-	TGTGCCAGCAGTGCCAGTCGGGGGGGAATCTATGGCTACACCTTC	CASSASRGGIYGYTF
TRBV9	TRBJ1-1	-	-	TGTGCCAGCAGCCTACCCCCCACCACAGGGAACACTGAAGCTTTCTTT	CASSLPPTTGNTEAFF
TRBV2	TRBJ1-1	TRBD1	-	TGTGCCAGCAGGAGGACAGGGGGAGCGAACACTGAAGCTTTCTTT	CASRRTGGANTEAFF
TRBV13	TRBJ1-4	TRBD1	-	TGTGCCAGCAGCTTTGCGGCGGGACAGGGAGATGAAAAACTGTTTTTT	CASSFAAGQGDEKLFF
TRBV7-9	TRBJ2-7	TRBD2	-	TGTGCCAGCAGCTCCAGTCTGAGCGGGGGGGACTCCTACGAGCAGTACTTC	CASSSSLSGGDSYEQYF
TRBV19	TRBJ2-7	-	-	TGTGCCAGTAGTCTTCGACTAGATAGAGGCTCCTACGAGCAGTACTTC	CASSLRLDRGSYEQYF
TRBV2	TRBJ2-1	-	-	TGTGCCAGCTTAGATCCCGCCTACAATGAGCAGTTCTTC	CASLDPAYNEQFF
TRBV5-6	TRBJ1-6	TRBD1	-	TGTGCCAGCAGCTTATCCTGGACAGGGCTGAATTCACCCCTCCACTTT	CASSLSWTGLNSPLHF